This TCR beta chain comes out of a study of blood T cell repertoires in COVID-19. Turning to the study itself: Material from acute and convalescent COVID-19 was sourced from the United States, Italy and Spain. PBMCs, B-cell-depleted T cells, or T cells were the source of the cDNA or gDNA that made up the material.

V was pared by 7 bases and J by 9 bases, with 6 bases of the junction left unmatched. Germline lookup yields CDR1 DFQATT and CDR2 SNEGSKA (reference sequence). The CDR3 is made up of 11 amino acids. In the authors' workflow: Estimation of nucleated cell counts was performed using reference gene primer amplification. Repertoires were generated with immunoSEQ multiplex PCR, while TCRdb's copy carries only in-frame clones and drops some. The DNA was the basis for D and trimming; V, J and clone size are from that table. The repertoire includes roughly 190,000 clones, around 83% of them detected once, and about 6% sits in the top ten.

This chain links TRBV20-1 with TRBJ2-1; TRBD2 matches 7 bases. This clonotype was sampled from a woman aged 35 to 49 with acute or convalescent COVID-19. Sequenced material: peripheral blood. The CDR3 protein is CSVGRDGEQFF. The CDR3 nucleotides are TGCAGTGTTGGGAGGGATGGTGAGCAGTTCTTC.